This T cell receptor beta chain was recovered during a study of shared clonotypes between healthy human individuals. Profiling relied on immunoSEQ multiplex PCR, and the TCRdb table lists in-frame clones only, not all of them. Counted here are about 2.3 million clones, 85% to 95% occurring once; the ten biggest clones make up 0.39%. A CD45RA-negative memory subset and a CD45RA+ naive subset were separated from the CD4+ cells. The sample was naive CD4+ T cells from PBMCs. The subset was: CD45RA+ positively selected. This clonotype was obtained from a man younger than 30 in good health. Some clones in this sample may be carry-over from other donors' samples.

CDR3 protein: CAWGVRGSTDTQYF. The CDR3 nucleotides are TGTGCCTGGGGGGTCCGGGGGAGCACAGATACGCAGTATTTT. The V gene is TRBV30, the J gene TRBJ2-3, with a tentative D call TRBD2 (6 bases). The CDR3 runs 14 residues. V was shortened by 5 bases and J by 0 bases, with 12 bases between the two germline ends. Germline V gene data show CDR1 as GTSNPN and CDR2 as SVGIG (reference sequence).